The TCR beta chain under discussion was sequenced for a study of T cells in Graves' hyperthyroidism and ophthalmopathy (dated by TCRdb to about 2019). At the level of the whole study: Peripheral blood was collected at initial diagnosis, before any treatment. An independent validation cohort of about 20 hyperthyroidism patients and more than 15 patients who later progressed to ophthalmopathy tested prospective prediction of ophthalmopathy. The paper reports TCR Vbeta CDR3 sequencing of 140 or so peripheral blood samples: around 45 ophthalmopathy, roughly 74 hyperthyroidism and some 17 progressor patients. The 85 to 100 discovery patients were divided at random into training and test sets in a 7:3 ratio. After sampling, hyperthyroidism patients received methimazole starting at 30 mg daily, and ophthalmopathy patients received high-dose intravenous methylprednisolone. To identify distinguishing TCR V-J signatures, a discovery cohort of around 98 patients was used, comprising 43 with Graves' ophthalmopathy and about 59 with stable Graves' hyperthyroidism. In addition, the study compared T-cell repertoires in thyroid tissue and in blood from about six Graves' hyperthyroidism patients. Results the study describes overall, beyond this receptor: No statistical method was used to set the sample size in advance, and investigators knew the group allocation. Most expanded thyroid clonotypes (frequency above 0.001) were also detected in blood, suggesting blood repertoires may reflect thyroid immune responses. In validation, the model predicted progression to ophthalmopathy a median of approximately 6.6 months before onset, with approximately 68% sensitivity and nearly 75% specificity. In cross-validation, a model built on a 13 V-J signature told ophthalmopathy apart from stable hyperthyroidism with roughly 87% sensitivity and about 81% specificity, and in testing the same model reached 80%/75%.

Stable Graves' hyperthyroidism was defined as no progression to ophthalmopathy during 18 months of follow-up. The hyperthyroidism patients were between 18 and 65 years old and newly diagnosed, with a disease duration of less than 2 months. Patients with uncontrolled infections, other autoimmune diseases, pregnancy or lactation were excluded. Diagnoses were established on the basis of clinical symptoms, serum thyroxine and TRAb, thyroid ultrasound, and orbital computed tomography. Ficoll-Paque density gradient centrifugation was used to isolate PBMCs from approximately 10 ml of fresh peripheral blood. Trizol reagent was used to extract total RNA, and RNA quality was then checked on an Agilent 2100 Bioanalyzer. CDR1 SGHDT and CDR2 YYEEEE were looked up in the germline V gene. Including the terminal cysteine and phenylalanine, the CDR3 comprises 14 residues. Only the CDR3 DNA is retained, 42 bases long and in frame from the first base. A distance of 14 bases separates the germline ends of V and J, which lose 3 bases and 5 bases respectively.

Amplification of TCR beta CDR3 regions was carried out from RNA transcripts. The TCR CDR3 was subjected to a first round of RT-PCR using the HTBI primer set and the Qiagen OneStep RT-PCR kit. A second multiplex PCR round built the libraries, followed by size selection and purification. Paired-end sequencing of the libraries was performed with 100 bp reads on an Illumina HiSeq2000. The paper's data handling went like this. Raw data were processed with SOAPnuke, discarding reads with adapters, uncalled bases, mean Phred below 15, or no exact constant-primer or identifier match. High-quality paired reads were merged using COPE v1.2.5, and each unique nucleotide sequence was defined as a clonotype. MiTCR v1.1 was used to align the clonotypes against IMGT TRBV, TRBD and TRBJ reference segments. The analysis was restricted to V-J combinations with a frequency above 0.0001, which together covered about 99% of the repertoires. A TCS score was defined as the ratio of F50 (clonal expansion) to E x V (chaos), with BLOSUM62-based TCRdist applied between CDR3 peptides within each V-J. Welch's t-statistics and random forest reduced around 510 V-J features to 13, which were used in a naive Bayes classifier (R e1071). The public reads were reprocessed in TCRdb via fastp at Q25 and MiXCR, keeping in-frame beta chains. Records with the same CDR3 protein are collapsed into one entry carrying the most frequent genes and DNA. None of the V and J calls come from the authors' own analysis; TCRdb made them. The sample includes over 150,000 distinct CDR3 sequences, with less than 20% observed a single time. The ten biggest clones cover roughly 49% of the sample.

This clonotype was observed at least ten times. Its antigen remains unidentified. No base quality information exists; no much larger clone differs at one position. The sequence came from a woman aged 45 to 65 with Graves' hyperthyroidism. This chain joins TRBV5-6 to TRBJ2-5, with the D gene call left open. The sequencing input was blood. Here the CDR3 is given as CASSYSAAEETQYF. In nucleotides, the sequence is TGTGCCAGCAGCTATTCCGCGGCGGAGGAGACCCAGTACTTC.